Listed below are T cell receptor beta chains from one sample, sequenced in a study of blood T cell repertoires in COVID-19. The data were produced by immunoSEQ multiplex PCR, yet TCRdb's version contains in-frame clones alone and is incomplete. The sample holds around 130,000 clones, around 89% seen once. The sample consisted of peripheral blood. These TCRs come from a man aged 45 to 65 with active or convalescent COVID-19. The CDR3 runs from the conserved cysteine through the conserved F or W. The D gene is left open where the match is weak. Clone sizes are given selectively: once, few, many, or a class where the clone is expanded.

J gene	clone size	D gene	V gene	CDR3 protein	CDR3 DNA
TRBJ2-5	once	.	TRBV5-6	CASSFPGETQYF	TGTGCCAGCAGCTTCCCCGGGGAGACCCAGTACTTC
TRBJ2-3	.	.	TRBV6-2/TRBV6-3	CASSYTRQGGRTDTQYF	TGTGCCAGCAGTTACACTAGACAAGGGGGACGCACAGATACGCAGTATTTT
TRBJ2-1	.	TRBD2	TRBV14	CASSQMTGTPRLAGVDNEQFF	TGTGCCAGCAGCCAAATGACCGGGACACCACGACTAGCGGGGGTCGACAATGAGCAGTTCTTC
TRBJ2-5	.	TRBD2	TRBV24-1	CATSIAGEKTQYF	TGTGCCACTAGTATAGCGGGGGAGAAGACCCAGTACTTC
TRBJ2-1	once	.	TRBV5-6	CASSSLTTLVGSYNEQFF	TGTGCCAGCAGCTCCCTTACCACCTTGGTCGGCTCCTACAATGAGCAGTTCTTC
TRBJ2-5	few	.	TRBV15	CATSRGTARSETQYF	TGTGCCACCAGCAGAGGAACCGCCAGGTCAGAGACCCAGTACTTC
TRBJ2-3	once	.	TRBV27	CASSVTRRPKTDTQYF	TGTGCCAGCAGTGTAACGCGGAGGCCCAAGACAGATACGCAGTATTTT
TRBJ1-6	.	TRBD1	TRBV20-1	CSASEDRGNSPLHF	TGCAGTGCTAGTGAAGACAGGGGTAATTCACCCCTCCACTTT
TRBJ2-5	.	TRBD1	TRBV28	CASSSPPGQRNFQETQYF	TGTGCCAGCAGTTCACCCCCGGGACAGCGAAATTTCCAAGAGACCCAGTACTTC
TRBJ1-2	.	.	TRBV3-1/TRBV3-2	CASSQMTVPGRDGYTF	TGTGCCAGCAGCCAGATGACAGTCCCAGGCCGGGATGGCTACACCTTC
TRBJ2-3	.	.	TRBV5-1	CASSLSSTDTQYF	TGCGCCAGCAGCCTATCTAGCACAGATACGCAGTATTTT
TRBJ2-7	.	.	TRBV18	CASSPSAEVYEQYF	TGTGCCAGCTCACCGTCGGCCGAGGTTTACGAGCAGTACTTC
TRBJ1-5	.	.	TRBV19	CASSLQGEYQPQHF	TGTGCCAGTAGTTTACAGGGCGAATATCAGCCCCAGCATTTT
TRBJ1-3	.	TRBD1	TRBV13	CASSFRTGGSSGNTIYF	TGTGCCAGCAGCTTCCGGACAGGGGGGAGCTCTGGAAACACCATATATTTT
TRBJ1-6	.	.	TRBV9	CASSVDPGLNSPLHF	TGTGCCAGCAGCGTAGACCCGGGACTCAATTCACCCCTCCACTTT
TRBJ2-1	.	.	TRBV21-1	CASSKGVAGVRNEQFF	TGTGCCAGCAGCAAAGGGGTAGCGGGAGTTAGGAATGAGCAGTTCTTC
TRBJ2-7	.	TRBD1	TRBV20-1	CSANRGGQMYF	TGCAGTGCTAATCGAGGGGGACAGATGTACTTC
TRBJ2-2	.	.	TRBV12-5	CASAGGTNTGELFF	TGTGCTAGCGCCGGGGGAACGAACACCGGGGAGCTGTTTTTT
TRBJ1-1	once	.	TRBV30	CACSTGSNTEAFF	TGTGCCTGCTCGACAGGTTCGAACACTGAAGCTTTCTTT
TRBJ1-2	.	.	TRBV30	CAWSKVQGHGYTF	TGTGCCTGGTCCAAGGTACAGGGTCATGGCTACACCTTC
TRBJ1-3	.	.	TRBV5-6	CASSLPTVSSGNTIYF	TGTGCCAGCAGCTTGCCGACAGTCAGCTCTGGAAACACCATATATTTT
TRBJ2-5	once	.	TRBV7-8	CASSLQLSRETQYF	TGTGCCAGCAGCTTACAACTATCACGGGAGACCCAGTACTTC
TRBJ2-2	once	TRBD2	TRBV3-1/TRBV3-2	CASSRRLAGRGELFF	TGTGCCAGCAGCCGAAGACTAGCGGGGCGCGGGGAGCTGTTTTTT
TRBJ1-6	.	TRBD1	TRBV3-1/TRBV3-2	CASSRTGSDSPLHF	TGTGCCAGCAGCCGGACAGGGTCAGATTCACCCCTCCACTTT
TRBJ2-1	.	.	TRBV24-1	CATRALDGNEQFF	TGTGCCACCAGGGCCTTAGACGGGAATGAGCAGTTCTTC
TRBJ1-5	once	.	TRBV7-8	CASSLDPGTNSNQPQHF	TGTGCCAGCAGCTTAGATCCCGGGACAAATAGCAATCAGCCCCAGCATTTT
TRBJ2-7	once	.	TRBV30	CAWRGSYEQYF	TGTGCCTGGAGAGGGAGCTACGAGCAGTACTTC
TRBJ2-7	once	.	TRBV6-5	CASRGIGQMNEQYF	TGTGCCAGCAGAGGAATAGGACAGATGAACGAGCAGTACTTC
TRBJ2-3	.	TRBD1	TRBV11-2	CASRPRQGPRDTQYF	TGTGCCAGCAGACCGAGACAGGGGCCTAGAGATACGCAGTATTTT
TRBJ2-7	.	TRBD2	TRBV6-1	CASSGLGLARTPSSYEQYF	TGTGCCAGCAGTGGACTAGGACTAGCGCGAACGCCCTCCTCCTACGAGCAGTACTTC
TRBJ2-2	.	TRBD1	TRBV19	CASRREQGTGELFF	TGTGCCAGTAGAAGGGAACAGGGGACCGGGGAGCTGTTTTTT
TRBJ1-3	.	.	TRBV2	CASSELRQSGNTIYF	TGTGCCAGCAGTGAACTCAGACAGTCTGGAAACACCATATATTTT
TRBJ2-7	.	.	TRBV7-9	CASSLYGRGTDLGEQYF	TGTGCCAGCAGCTTATATGGTCGGGGGACGGACCTCGGCGAGCAGTACTTC
TRBJ2-2	.	.	TRBV24-1	CATRDSLLGELFF	TGTGCCACCAGGGACAGTCTCCTCGGGGAGCTGTTTTTT
TRBJ1-2	.	.	TRBV4-1	CASSHESIVRGAGYTF	TGCGCCAGCAGCCACGAAAGTATCGTCAGGGGAGCTGGCTACACCTTC
TRBJ2-7	.	.	TRBV3-1/TRBV3-2	CASSQAHSYEQYF	TGTGCCAGCAGCCAAGCCCACTCCTACGAGCAGTACTTC
TRBJ2-7	.	TRBD2	TRBV18	CASSPHIAGESSSYEQYF	TGTGCCAGCTCACCCCACATAGCGGGAGAAAGTAGCTCCTACGAGCAGTACTTC
TRBJ1-5	.	.	TRBV19	CASKGLRRGESNQPQHF	TGTGCCAGTAAGGGGTTGCGCAGGGGCGAAAGCAATCAGCCCCAGCATTTT
TRBJ1-5	.	TRBD1	TRBV29-1	CSVVTGVNNQPQHF	TGCAGCGTTGTAACAGGGGTGAACAATCAGCCCCAGCATTTT
TRBJ2-3	.	.	TRBV27	CASSLSPRMTGSPNTDTQYF	TGTGCCAGCAGTTTATCTCCTAGAATGACAGGTTCGCCAAACACAGATACGCAGTATTTT